This T cell receptor (beta chain) appears in the sequencing data of a study of blood T cell repertoires in COVID-19 (TCRdb year 2020). Regarding the complete study: Samples covering the acute and convalescent phases of COVID-19 were provided by collaborators in the United States, Italy and Spain. Sample metadata almost always included a de-identified subject ID, COVID-19 status, age in years and sex. The prospective study material was composed of cDNA or gDNA derived from T cells, B-cell-depleted T cells, or PBMCs. Where available, HLA class I and class II types were taken from metadata supplied by the sample provider and were not determined by assay-based typing. Samples came from the ongoing ImmuneRACE study (first 160 participants) plus 1,254 subjects from 6 global collaborators. A freely available public database, intended as a resource for researchers studying the immune response to SARS-CoV-2, is where the repertoires were released. The dataset comprised deeply sampled blood TCRbeta repertoires from subjects exposed to, actively infected with, or recovered from COVID-19.

The paper as a whole reports these results and caveats: How much clinical and demographic metadata was included differed by source and by participant, and the metadata was provided uncurated.

From a lookup of the germline V gene (reference sequence), CDR1 and CDR2 are LNHDA and SQIVND. The CDR3 runs 14 residues from the cysteine to the phenylalanine. Just the 42-base CDR3 DNA is kept, in frame starting at base 1. The V and J ends are trimmed by 5 bases and 1 base, leaving 11 bases between them. Participants in the prospective study were aged about 18 to 90 years, lived in about two dozen United States geographic areas, and enrolled through a virtual design. In the prospective study, cohorts were assigned on the basis of participant-reported clinical history obtained from a screening survey and a study questionnaire. Recovered participants in ImmuneRACE Cohort 3 were defined by two consecutive negative NP/OP PCR tests, clearance by a healthcare professional, or resolution of symptoms. Mobile phlebotomists in the prospective study collected whole blood, serum and a nasopharyngeal or oropharyngeal swab from every participant. Over a roughly 2-month period, participants in the prospective study had the option of providing additional blood draws and questionnaires. Prospective study blood samples were shipped either frozen or at room temperature before DNA extraction.

The immunoSEQ Assay, a bias-controlled multiplex PCR, was used to amplify TCRbeta CDR3 regions from genomic DNA. As for the original processing: Within the assay, amplification of reference gene primers was used to estimate how many nucleated cells each sample contained. To quantify the absolute abundance of each unique TCRbeta CDR3 rearrangement, sequence reads were collapsed and filtered. For each sample, productive Simpson clonality was calculated by taking the square root of Simpson's diversity index across productive rearrangements. The clones in this table, taken by TCRdb from immuneACCESS, are in-frame only. Not every clone is retained; where verified, under half of the shortfall comes from an unresolved V gene, and the cause of the rest is unknown. The V and J calls and clone size were taken over from that table, and D and trimming were inferred from the DNA. A total of fewer than 350,000 clones appear in this sample, around nine tenths of them only once. Around 1.7% of the sample is taken by the ten largest.

Turning to this clone: Its antigen is not yet known. Qualities for individual bases were not recorded, and no much larger clone is one base off.

The sample was PBMCs or T cells enriched from blood (not recorded which). Recombination joined TRBV19 with TRBJ1-1, and perhaps TRBD1 as D gene, on 5 matching bases. The receptor comes from a middle-aged woman who had recovered from COVID-19. The CDR3 amino acid sequence is: CASSLVGGNTEAFF. The bases are TGTGCCAGTAGTCTAGTCGGGGGGAACACTGAAGCTTTCTTT.